The rows below give T cell receptor beta chains drawn from one sample of a study of human CD4 T cells and Enterobacteriaceae. The method was immunoSEQ multiplex PCR; TCRdb's version includes in-frame clones alone and lacks a portion of them. The repertoire holds tens of thousands of clones, with approximately 84% as singletons. Specimen: memory CD4+ T cells from blood. Source of these receptors: a human donor in good health. The CDR3 runs from the conserved cysteine through the conserved F or W. The order of the fields is J gene, D gene, clone size, V gene, CDR3 protein, CDR3 DNA. A D gene is named only where the DNA matches it firmly. Size is stated for part of the rows, as once, few or many counts, or as a class when the clone is expanded.

TRBJ2-3 | - | - | TRBV10-3 | CAISAARGIGTDTQYF | TGTGCCATCAGCGCCGCTCGGGGAATCGGCACAGATACGCAGTATTTT
TRBJ2-3 | - | - | TRBV5-1 | CASSLGVPSEGDTQYF | TGCGCCAGCAGCTTGGGGGTACCCTCTGAGGGAGATACGCAGTATTTT
TRBJ2-5 | - | - | TRBV9 | CASSARPSQETQYF | TGTGCCAGCAGCGCCCGACCGAGCCAAGAGACCCAGTACTTC
TRBJ2-7 | TRBD1 | - | TRBV27 | CASSWTFDRGLYEQYF | TGTGCCAGCAGTTGGACCTTCGACAGGGGGCTTTACGAGCAGTACTTC
TRBJ2-3 | - | - | TRBV28 | CASSLRGRGIRGPAGSGPDTQYF | TGTGCCAGCAGTTTACGCGGTAGGGGTATTCGGGGGCCAGCGGGTTCTGGCCCAGATACGCAGTATTTT
TRBJ1-5 | - | once | TRBV28 | CASTEAPQSPQHF | TGTGCCAGTACAGAGGCACCACAAAGTCCCCAGCATTTT
TRBJ2-2 | - | - | TRBV29-1 | CSVHGAGELFF | TGCAGCGTTCACGGGGCCGGGGAGCTGTTTTTT
TRBJ1-2 | TRBD1 | few | TRBV7-9 | CASSRQGTVLYGYTF | TGTGCCAGCAGCCGCCAGGGGACAGTCCTCTATGGCTACACCTTC
TRBJ1-1 | - | - | TRBV20-1 | CSASENTEAFF | TGCAGTGCTAGCGAAAACACTGAAGCTTTCTTT
TRBJ2-6 | - | once | TRBV5-1 | CASSPPGTPSSGANVLTF | TGCGCCAGCAGCCCCCCCGGGACCCCGAGCTCTGGGGCCAACGTCCTGACTTTC
TRBJ2-3 | - | - | TRBV9 | CASSVVTDTQYF | TGTGCCAGCAGCGTAGTGACAGATACGCAGTATTTT
TRBJ2-3 | - | - | TRBV7-2 | CASSLAWEEGTQYF | TGTGCCAGCAGCTTAGCGTGGGAGGAGGGTACGCAGTATTTT
TRBJ1-2 | - | - | TRBV19 | CASSISRDVYYTF | TGTGCCAGTAGTATCTCGAGGGACGTCTACTACACCTTC
TRBJ2-3 | - | - | TRBV7-2 | CASKGDPDTQYF | TGTGCCAGTAAAGGAGACCCAGATACGCAGTATTTT
TRBJ2-1 | - | - | TRBV4-1 | CASSRVDLVAYNEQFF | TGCGCCAGCAGCCGGGTAGACTTGGTCGCCTACAATGAGCAGTTCTTC
TRBJ2-7 | TRBD2 | once | TRBV9 | CASTPGLAGGVEYF | TGTGCCAGCACCCCGGGACTAGCGGGAGGGGTGGAGTACTTC
TRBJ2-7 | - | - | TRBV12-2 | CASRLTQCSGATYEQYF | TGTGCAAGTCGCTTAACCCAGTGTAGCGGGGCCACCTACGAGCAGTACTTC
TRBJ2-5 | TRBD2 | - | TRBV27 | CASRMTSGTETQYF | TGTGCCAGCAGGATGACTAGCGGGACAGAGACCCAGTACTTC
TRBJ2-2 | - | - | TRBV7-3 | CASSLTGTGLNTGELFF | TGTGCCAGCAGCTTAACGGGAACGGGGCTGAACACCGGGGAGCTGTTTTTT
TRBJ2-7 | - | - | TRBV5-1 | CASSLDTGYYEQYF | TGCGCCAGCAGCTTGGACACAGGGTACTACGAGCAGTACTTC